The sequence of this T cell receptor beta chain was determined in a study of T cell responses to AZD1222 COVID-19 vaccine. In regard to this clone: What it recognizes is unknown.

V lost 1 base to trimming and J lost 1 base, with 11 bases between them. This CDR3 is 17 amino acids long. Germline lookup yields CDR1 MNHEY and CDR2 SMNVEV (reference sequence). The method was immunoSEQ multiplex PCR; TCRdb's version includes in-frame clones alone and lacks a portion of them. The sample consists of roughly 150,000 clones, under 95% of them appearing once. The study, taken as a whole, reports: None of the repertoires were sampled until the peak T cell response had passed. Vaccination with two AZD1222 doses was followed by a rise in Spike-specific TCR breadth and depth. White British people made up most donors, females outnumbered males, and clonal diversity was possibly underestimated.

The source is an adult in good health. The sample was peripheral blood, taken on day 0 of AZD1222 vaccination. The gene calls are TRBV27 and TRBJ2-6; D not resolved. The CDR3 coding sequence is TGTGCCAGCAGTTTATTGGGCAGCCTTTCTGGGGCCAACGTCCTGACTTTC. Protein: CASSLLGSLSGANVLTF.